Sequencing of this T cell receptor beta chain was carried out in a study of shared clonotypes between healthy human individuals. Study in general: A few men and a couple of women, aged 18 to 49, were donors. Plates per donor: three CD4 naive, three CD4 memory, two CD8 naive, one CD8 memory.

As regards this clone: Its target is unknown.

TCRdb's table, derived via immunoSEQ multiplex PCR, lists solely in-frame clones and lacks some. The sample holds 2 million to 2.5 million clones, more than 85% seen once. The authors divided CD4+ cells into CD45RA+ naive and CD45RA-negative memory subsets. Overall study results and limits: The study found lower generation probabilities in non-shared clonotypes than in those shared by all four donors.

This CDR3 comprises 14 residues. Germline V gene data show CDR1 as LNHDA and CDR2 as SQIVND (reference sequence). Trimming stripped 6 bases from V and 2 bases from J, with 13 bases between. The chain employs TRBV19 and TRBJ1-2, with D maybe TRBD1 (6 bases). The TCR originated in a man between 18 and 29 years old in good health. Some clones in this sample may be carry-over from other donors' samples. Sample: naive CD4+ T cells from PBMCs. Subset meaning: CD45RA+ positively selected. The CDR3 DNA reads TGTGCCAGTAGCCAGGACAGAAGGAACTATGGCTACACCTTC. It is translated as CASSQDRRNYGYTF.